Listed below are T cell receptor beta chains from one sample, sequenced in a study of Ad26.COV2.S vaccination and SARS-CoV-2 variants. The repertoire was sequenced with immunoSEQ multiplex PCR; TCRdb's copy has only in-frame clones and lacks some. The sample records around 250,000 clones, roughly 87% being singletons. This specimen was peripheral blood, taken in a trial of Ad26.COV2.S vaccine versus placebo. The origin of the receptors is a person aged 18 to 59 who received the Ad26.COV2.S COVID-19 vaccine or a placebo. CDR3s include the opening cysteine and the closing phenylalanine or tryptophan. Fields, in order: V gene, J gene, CDR3 protein.

>TRBV4-2|TRBJ1-2
CASSQGPDRAYGYTF
>TRBV30|TRBJ2-1
CAWNRGGSSYNEQFF
>TRBV20-1|TRBJ2-5
CSAGRETQYF
>TRBV7-9|TRBJ2-7
CASILKGNEQYF
>TRBV7-2|TRBJ1-6
CASSLAGRGNSPLHF
>TRBV7-2|TRBJ2-1
CASSSLAGLSYNEQFF
>TRBV30|TRBJ2-5
CAWSAGGLAGPGETQYF
>TRBV10-3|TRBJ2-7
CAIRDGDSYEQYF
>TRBV7-9|TRBJ2-5
CASSPRPSGTQYF
>TRBV5-6|TRBJ2-1
CASSSTRDTVAGGSQFF
>TRBV2|TRBJ2-1
CASRLAPSITQFF
>TRBV5-1|TRBJ1-1
CASSSTPNTEAFF
>TRBV3-1/TRBV3-2|TRBJ2-5
CASSQVPDETQYF
>TRBV4-3|TRBJ2-3
CASSQEPRRSTDTQYF
>TRBV2|TRBJ2-3
CASSESPSDRSGVQYF
>TRBV3-1/TRBV3-2|TRBJ2-3
CASSQGAGHTDTQYF
>TRBV10-3|TRBJ2-1
CAISEWFGGPNEQFF
>TRBV19|TRBJ2-5
CASSPSGRGEETQYF